The 29 T cell receptor beta chains listed next were all sequenced from one sample in a study of T cell clonality in common variable immunodeficiency. Method: immunoSEQ multiplex PCR; TCRdb's copy keeps in-frame clones and lacks some. Recorded here are about 40,000 clones, with no singletons, and the ten leading clones hold around 2.8%. Sequencing was carried out using peripheral blood mononuclear cells. The receptors come from a person aged 18-69 years in good health.

By proportion, this clone is medium-sized. The read gets to within 3 residues of the CDR3 end, and the germline J gene fills in the rest. J is TRBJ2-7 and V is TRBV6-1; weak D call: TRBD1 (5 bases). The CDR3 totals 14 residues. Germline loops: CDR1 MNHNS, CDR2 SASEGT. Trimming stripped 1 base from V and 3 bases from J, with 10 bases between. The CDR3 DNA, read in part, is TGTGCCAGCAGTGAAGGTCAGGGTAACTACGAG. It codes for CASSEGQGNYE. The whole CDR3 sequence is CASSEGQGNYEQYF.

This clone was seen ten or more times. The read falls 3 residues short of the CDR3 end, and the missing part is taken from the germline J gene. The V gene is TRBV12-5, the J gene TRBJ2-7, with 10 bases identical to TRBD1. The V gene's germline CDR1 is LGHNT and CDR2 FRNRAP. The CDR3 has 15 residues. The ends lost 4 bases at V and 2 bases at J; junction bases unmatched: 5. The CDR3 is CASGSGQGTTYEQYF. CDR3 DNA (partial): TGTGCTAGTGGTTCGGGACAGGGGACGACCTACGAG.

This clone was seen many times. The sequenced fragment ends 3 residues before the CDR3 boundary, so the rest is inferred from the germline J gene. The gene calls are TRBV12-3 or TRBV12-4 and TRBJ2-7; D not resolved. The CDR3 covers 14 residues. The V end lost 1 base, the J end lost 0 bases, and 7 bases lay between the germline ends. The sequenced part of the CDR3 DNA is TGTGCCAGCAGTTTAGTTTATAGCTCCTACGAG. It yields the protein CASSLVYSSYE. The entire CDR3 reads CASSLVYSSYEQYF.

In this sample, this clone turned up a few times. The read finishes 3 residues shy of the CDR3 end, and the germline J gene is used to complete it. The chain has TRBV2 and TRBJ2-1, with D perhaps matching TRBD2 (5 bases). V dropped 5 bases and J dropped 0 bases, with 11 bases sitting between them. The CDR3 has 15 amino acids. The germline V gene encodes CDR1 SNHLY and CDR2 FYNNEI. CDR3 sequence: CASSPSGLSYNEQFF. The DNA read from the CDR3 is TGTGCCAGCAGTCCGAGCGGACTCTCCTACAATGAG.

The sample holds many counts of this clone. The read is 3 residues too short to cover the CDR3 end, so that end is filled in from the germline J gene. V gene TRBV30 combines with J gene TRBJ1-4; D gene ambiguous. The CDR3 contains 11 residues. Trimming removed 1 base from V and 8 bases from J, with 5 bases in between. Per germline, CDR1 GTSNPN and CDR2 SVGIG (reference sequence). The CDR3 bases that were read are TGTGCCTGGAGTGCCGCGGAAAAA. Translating gives CAWSAAEK. The whole CDR3 sequence reads CAWSAAEKLFF.

In its sample, this clone was seen a few times. The read falls 3 residues short of the CDR3 end, and the missing part is taken from the germline J gene. The rearrangement uses TRBV7-2 and TRBJ2-1; 8 bases align to TRBD2. CDR3 length equals 16 residues. Trimming removed 0 bases from V and 6 bases from J; junction bases left unmatched: 7. Germline V CDR1 and CDR2: SGHTA, FQGNSA. CDR3 loop: CASSLAPGLVLNEQFF. The CDR3 bases that were read are TGTGCCAGCAGCTTAGCGCCGGGACTAGTTCTCAATGAG.

This clone was detected ten times or more. The read stops 3 residues short of the end of the CDR3; the missing end is completed from the germline J gene. This chain links TRBV19 with TRBJ2-2; maybe TRBD1 (5 bases). V lost 4 bases and J lost 4, with 13 bases in between. The CDR3 sequence is 15 residues long. Germline lookup yields CDR1 LNHDA and CDR2 SQIVND (reference sequence). Partial CDR3 DNA: TGTGCCAGTAGTAGGCGCCAGGGCCTCACCGGGGAG. As protein: CASSRRQGLTGE. The CDR3, in full, reads CASSRRQGLTGELFF.

This clone has ten or more counts. The read gets to within 3 residues of the CDR3 end, and the germline J gene fills in the rest. The chain recombines TRBV19 with TRBJ2-7; 7 positions agree with TRBD1. The CDR3 has 14 residues. V was clipped by 9 bases and J by 2 bases; unmatched bases: 10. Germline loops: CDR1 LNHDA, CDR2 SQIVND (reference sequence). CDR3 sequence reads: CASLMDRTTYEQYF. The sequenced part of the CDR3 DNA is TGTGCCAGCTTAATGGACAGGACGACCTACGAG.

In this sample, this clone turned up a few times. Incomplete CDR3 DNA: TGCAGTGCTGGGACTAACTACAATGAG. It encodes CSAGTNYNE. The whole CDR3 protein is CSAGTNYNEQFF. This chain connects TRBV20-1 to TRBJ2-1, with TRBD2 matching over 7 bases. The read comes to an end 3 residues before the CDR3 does, leaving the germline J gene to fill in the end. Germline V gene lookup returns CDR1 DFQATT and CDR2 SNEGSKA (reference sequence). J gave up 3 bases and V 5 bases, and 1 base lay outside the gene matches. The CDR3 is 12 residues long.

This clone showed up many times. The CDR3 goes on 3 residues after the read ends, and that part is filled in from the germline J gene. The V and J genes are TRBV5-6 and TRBJ1-4; 8 bases match TRBD1. V shed 4 bases, J shed 10 bases, and the junction held 12 bases outside the gene matches. Germline loops: CDR1 SGHDT, CDR2 YYEEEE. This CDR3 comprises 15 residues. This CDR3 reads CASSPAEDRVRKLFF. The sequenced part of the CDR3 DNA is TGTGCCAGCAGCCCCGCCGAGGACAGGGTGCGAAAA.

This clone was detected ten times or more. From the germline J gene comes the end of the CDR3, since the read stops 3 residues before it. The chain links TRBV7-8 to TRBJ2-3; D is uncertain. The germline V gene has CDR1 SGHVS and CDR2 FQNEAQ. This CDR3 has 14 residues. Trimming pared 2 bases from V and 3 bases from J, leaving 9 bases between. CDR3 sequence: CASSLLQSTDTQYF. CDR3 DNA (partial): TGTGCCAGCAGCTTACTCCAGAGTACAGATACG.

This clone has ten or more counts. The sequence runs out 3 residues before the end of the CDR3; the remainder is reconstructed from the germline J gene. V gene TRBV7-6 combines with J gene TRBJ1-2, with no clear D. Germline values: CDR1 SGHVS, CDR2 FNYEAQ. The ends were cut back, 1 base at V and 1 base at J, with 7 bases in the middle. This CDR3 spans 14 amino acids. The CDR3 sequence is CASSLDGGNYGYTF. CDR3 bases read: TGTGCCAGCAGCTTAGATGGCGGTAACTATGGC.

This clone was detected many times. The CDR3 goes on 3 residues after the read ends, and that part is filled in from the germline J gene. The rearrangement joins TRBV7-9 to TRBJ2-2; 11 bases line up with TRBD2. This CDR3 has 15 amino acids. The J segment lost 3 bases and the V segment lost 10 bases, leaving 7 bases of the junction unmatched. CDR1 is SEHNR and CDR2 is FQNEAQ in the germline V gene (reference sequence). The sequenced part of the CDR3 DNA is TGTGCCACTGGGACTAGCGGAGGGGACACCGGGGAG. Translating gives CATGTSGGDTGE. The full CDR3 protein is CATGTSGGDTGELFF.

In its sample, this clone was seen many times. The covered CDR3 bases are TGCAGTGCTAGAGATGGAGGGGGAACAGGCAATCAGCCC. Its translation is CSARDGGGTGNQP. The full CDR3 protein is CSARDGGGTGNQPQHF. This chain joins TRBV20-1 and TRBJ1-5, with D possibly TRBD1 on 6 matching bases. The read ends 3 residues before the CDR3 terminus; that terminus is restored from the germline J gene. The CDR3 covers 16 residues. Between the trimmed V and J ends, which lost 0 bases and 2 bases, there was a span of 14 bases. Germline-derived CDR1 and CDR2 are DFQATT and SNEGSKA (reference sequence).

The table lists this clone with many counts. Partial CDR3 DNA: TGTGCCAGCAGCCCCCAGAGCGGAAACTACGAG. The encoded protein is CASSPQSGNYE. The entire CDR3 protein reads CASSPQSGNYEQYF. This sequence joins TRBV7-2 and TRBJ2-7, with TRBD2 as a possible D gene (5 bases). Read coverage stops 3 residues before the CDR3 terminus; the germline J gene supplies the remainder. The CDR3 sequence is 14 residues long. V gave up 5 bases and J gave up 3 bases, with 14 bases separating them. CDR1 and CDR2 (germline): SGHTA, FQGNSA.

This clone has a count of ten or more. The CDR3 goes on 3 residues after the read ends, and that part is filled in from the germline J gene. The rearrangement links TRBV19 to TRBJ1-1; the D gene is possibly TRBD1 (5 bases). V was clipped by 4 bases and J by 7 bases, with 10 bases between them. This CDR3 has 12 residues. Germline assignment: CDR1 LNHDA and CDR2 SQIVND (reference sequence). CDR3 residues: CASSRQGSEAFF. The sequenced CDR3 bases are TGTGCCAGTAGTAGGCAGGGAAGTGAA.

On this clone: The read comes to an end 3 residues before the CDR3 does, leaving the germline J gene to fill in the end. This chain connects TRBV11-1 to TRBJ1-5, with a weak D call TRBD1 (6 bases). V gave up 5 bases and J gave up 3 bases, with 8 bases separating them. The CDR3 extends over 13 amino acids. The germline CDR1 and CDR2 sequences are SGHAT and FQDESV (reference sequence). CDR3 DNA (partial): TGTGCCAGCAGCCAGGGGTTCAATCAGCCC. It codes for CASSQGFNQP. The complete CDR3 sequence is CASSQGFNQPQHF. Full variable domain (missing parts from reference TRBV11-1 and TRBJ1-5): EAEVAQSPRYKITEKSQAVAFWCDPISGHATLYWYRQILGQGPELLVQFQDESVVDDSQLPKDRFSAERLKGVDSTLKIQPAELGDSAMYLCASSQGFNQPQHFGDGTRLSIL.

This clone was picked up many times. The DNA read from the CDR3 is TGCAGTGCCCCGGACAGTAACTATGGC. Encoded protein: CSAPDSNYG. The CDR3 reads in full as CSAPDSNYGYTF. The rearrangement links TRBV20-1 to TRBJ1-2; D might be TRBD1 (6 bases). The DNA ends 3 residues before the CDR3 does, and the rest of the CDR3 is filled in from the germline J gene. CDR1 is DFQATT and CDR2 is SNEGSKA in the germline V gene (reference sequence). The CDR3 runs to 12 residues. Trimming shortened V by 6 bases and J by 1 base, and 9 bases separated the two germline ends.

This clone has at least ten counts. The sequenced fragment ends 3 residues before the CDR3 boundary, so the rest is inferred from the germline J gene. The rearrangement joins TRBV12-3 or TRBV12-4 to TRBJ2-7; 11 nucleotides agree with TRBD2. The ends lost 3 bases at V and 3 bases at J; junction bases unmatched: 10. This CDR3 has 17 residues. The CDR3 loop reads CASSFRRLAGGFYEQYF. Partial CDR3 DNA: TGTGCCAGCAGTTTTAGGCGGTTAGCGGGAGGGTTCTACGAG.

This clone was observed many times. The read ends 3 residues early relative to the CDR3; the germline J gene fills the gap. The rearrangement links TRBV5-1 to TRBJ2-5; 8 bases are a match to TRBD1. Germline V gene lookup returns CDR1 SGHRS and CDR2 YFSETQ. The V segment lost 3 bases and the J segment 3 bases; nucleotides outside the gene matches: 1. CDR3 length: 13 residues. The CDR3 loop is CASSSTGEETQYF. CDR3 DNA, as far as it was read: TGCGCCAGCAGCTCGACAGGGGAAGAGACC. Complete variable domain (other parts from reference TRBV5-1 and TRBJ2-5): KAGVTQTPRYLIKTRGQQVTLSCSPISGHRSVSWYQQTPGQGLQFLFEYFSETQRNKGNFPGRFSGRQFSNSRSEMNVSTLELGDSALYLCASSSTGEETQYFGPGTRLLVL.

This clone has a count of ten or more. The CDR3 end is not reached by the read, which stops 3 residues before it; the germline J gene fills it in. This chain links TRBV18 with TRBJ2-7; weak D call: TRBD1 (7 bases). V was shortened by 6 bases and J by 6 bases, with 21 bases between the two germline ends. CDR3 length: 15 amino acids. Germline CDR1 KGHSH, CDR2 LQKENI. The CDR3 bases that were read are TGTGCCAGCTCCCACCCGGACAGGTTGCGGGGCGAG. Its translation is CASSHPDRLRGE. The CDR3 reads in full as CASSHPDRLRGEQYF. Full variable domain (missing parts from reference TRBV18 and TRBJ2-7): NAGVMQNPRHLVRRRGQEARLRCSPMKGHSHVYWYRQLPEEGLKFMVYLQKENIIDESGMPKERFSAEFPKEGPSILRIQQVVRGDSAAYFCASSHPDRLRGEQYFGPGTRLTVT.

At least ten counts were recorded for this clone. The CDR3 extends 3 residues past the end of the read, so its final part is completed from the germline J gene. This chain links TRBV11-3 with TRBJ2-7; the D gene is possibly TRBD1 (6 bases). This CDR3 region has 13 residues. V shed 2 bases and J shed 5 bases, with 10 bases lying between them. CDR1 and CDR2 (germline): SGHNT, YENEEA. The sequenced part of the CDR3 DNA is TGTGCCAGCAGCTTAAACAGGGAGAACGAG. As protein: CASSLNRENE. The CDR3 as a whole reads CASSLNRENEQYF. Filled out from reference TRBV11-3 and TRBJ2-7, the complete variable domain reads EAGVVQSPRYKIIEKKQPVAFWCNPISGHNTLYWYLQNLGQGPELLIRYENEEAVDDSQLPKDRFSAERLKGVDSTLKIQPAELGDSAVYLCASSLNRENEQYFGPGTRLTVT.

This clone was seen repeatedly, ten times or more. Coverage ceases 3 residues before the CDR3 finishes, and the germline J gene fills in the end. V is TRBV6-4 and J is TRBJ2-3, with D maybe TRBD2 (5 bases). CDR1 and CDR2 from the germline V gene are MRHNA and SNTAGT. This CDR3 is built from 13 residues. V gave up 8 bases and J gave up 4 bases, with 13 bases separating them. CDR3 DNA (partial): TGTGCCAGCGCAGGAGCGGAGGCAGATACG. It encodes CASAGAEADT. The CDR3 in full is CASAGAEADTQYF.

This clone was seen more than once but under ten times. The DNA ends 3 residues before the CDR3 does, and the rest of the CDR3 is filled in from the germline J gene. This chain uses TRBV7-8 with TRBJ1-4; D is unresolved. The CDR3 sequence is 17 residues long. The germline V gene encodes CDR1 SGHVS and CDR2 FQNEAQ. The CDR3 DNA, read in part, is TGTGCCAGCAGCCAGTACGGGTTCAGCTCCTATAATTCACCA. Its protein is CASSQYGFSSYNSP. The full CDR3 reads CASSQYGFSSYNSPLFF.

This clone was picked up many times. The CDR3 is cut off 3 residues early in the read; its end comes from the germline J gene. The chain couples TRBV20-1 to TRBJ2-7, with 8 bases lining up with TRBD2. J was trimmed by 4 bases and V by 3 bases; bases with no gene match: 8. The CDR3 extends over 14 amino acids. CDR1 is DFQATT and CDR2 is SNEGSKA in the germline V gene (reference sequence). The DNA read from the CDR3 is TGCAGTGCTAGTTTCCGGGAGGGGTTGTACGAG. As protein: CSASFREGLYE. The whole CDR3 protein reads CSASFREGLYEQYF.

There are many counts of this clone. The read is 3 residues too short to cover the CDR3 end, so that end is filled in from the germline J gene. The chain is built from TRBV5-1 and TRBJ2-5; 12 nucleotides align to TRBD2. Looked up from germline, CDR1 is SGHRS and CDR2 is YFSETQ. The CDR3 extends over 16 amino acids. Losses at the gene ends were 2 bases for V and 1 base for J; bases not matched to a gene: 3. The CDR3 loop reads CASSLGLAGFQETQYF. CDR3 DNA (partial): TGCGCCAGCAGCTTAGGACTAGCGGGGTTCCAAGAGACC.

Many counts were recorded for this clone. CDR3 protein: CASSHPPGTGTYNEQFF. CDR3 bases read: TGCGCCAGCAGCCACCCCCCTGGGACAGGGACCTACAATGAG. This chain joins TRBV5-1 and TRBJ2-1, with 9 bases that match TRBD1. The read comes to an end 3 residues before the CDR3 does, leaving the germline J gene to fill in the end. The germline V gene has CDR1 SGHRS and CDR2 YFSETQ. The junction had 10 bases not matched to a gene; V was cut back by 4 bases and J by 2 bases. The CDR3 covers 17 residues.

Ten or more counts support this clone. The read terminates 3 residues ahead of where the CDR3 ends, so the germline J gene completes it. This chain links TRBV12-3 or TRBV12-4 with TRBJ1-3; D call uncertain. V lost 6 bases and J 0 bases, leaving 15 bases between the germline ends. This CDR3 comprises 16 residues. The CDR3 region is CASSSSTGFSGNTIYF. CDR3 DNA, as far as it was read: TGTGCCAGCAGCTCCTCAACGGGGTTCTCTGGAAACACC.

This clone appeared many times. The read stops 3 residues short of the end of the CDR3; the missing end is completed from the germline J gene. This chain joins TRBV13 and TRBJ2-4, with a tentative D call TRBD2 (8 bases). CDR1 is PRHDT and CDR2 is FYEKMQ in the germline V gene (reference sequence). CDR3 length: 17 residues. V was pared by 5 bases and J by 1 base, with 18 bases between. The CDR3: CASSPGGGQWAKNIQYF. CDR3 bases read: TGTGCCAGCAGCCCCGGGGGGGGACAGTGGGCCAAAAACATT. Full variable domain (outside the CDR3, taken from reference TRBV13 and TRBJ2-4): AAGVIQSPRHLIKEKRETATLKCYPIPRHDTVYWYQQGPGQDPQFLISFYEKMQSDKGSIPDRFSAQQFSDYHSELNMSSLELGDSALYFCASSPGGGQWAKNIQYFGAGTRLSVL.